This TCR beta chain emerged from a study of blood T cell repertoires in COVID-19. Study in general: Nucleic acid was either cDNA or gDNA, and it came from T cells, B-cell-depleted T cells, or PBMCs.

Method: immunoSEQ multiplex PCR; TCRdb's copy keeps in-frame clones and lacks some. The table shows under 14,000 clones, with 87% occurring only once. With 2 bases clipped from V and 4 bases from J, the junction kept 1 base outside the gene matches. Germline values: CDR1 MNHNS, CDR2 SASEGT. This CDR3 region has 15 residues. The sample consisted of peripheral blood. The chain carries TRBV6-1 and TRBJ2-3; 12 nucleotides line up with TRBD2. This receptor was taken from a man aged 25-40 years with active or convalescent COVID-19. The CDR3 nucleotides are TGTGCCAGCAGTGAACTAGCGGGGGGGCCAGATACGCAGTATTTT. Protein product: CASSELAGGPDTQYF.